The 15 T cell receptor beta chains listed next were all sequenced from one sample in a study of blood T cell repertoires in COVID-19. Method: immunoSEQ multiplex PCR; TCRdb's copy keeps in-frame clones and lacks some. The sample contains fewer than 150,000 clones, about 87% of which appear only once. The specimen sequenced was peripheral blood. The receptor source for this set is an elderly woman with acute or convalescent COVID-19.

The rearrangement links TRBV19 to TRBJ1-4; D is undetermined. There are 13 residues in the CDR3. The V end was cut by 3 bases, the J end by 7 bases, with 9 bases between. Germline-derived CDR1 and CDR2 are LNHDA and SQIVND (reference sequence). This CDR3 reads CASSMLRGEKLFF. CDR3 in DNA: TGTGCCAGTAGTATGCTGCGTGGTGAAAAACTGTTTTTT.

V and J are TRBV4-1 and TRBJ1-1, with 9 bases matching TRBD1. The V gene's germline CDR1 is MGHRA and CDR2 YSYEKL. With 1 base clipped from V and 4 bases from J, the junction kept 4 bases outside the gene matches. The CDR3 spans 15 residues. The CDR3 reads CASSQAGTGITEAFF. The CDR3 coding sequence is TGCGCCAGCAGCCAAGCCGGGACAGGGATCACTGAAGCTTTCTTT.

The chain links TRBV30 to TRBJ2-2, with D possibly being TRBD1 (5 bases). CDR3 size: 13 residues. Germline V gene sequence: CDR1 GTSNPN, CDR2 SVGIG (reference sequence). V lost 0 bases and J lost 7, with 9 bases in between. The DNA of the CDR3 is TGTGCCTGGAGTGTACCAGGGATCGGGGAGCTGTTTTTT. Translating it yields CAWSVPGIGELFF.

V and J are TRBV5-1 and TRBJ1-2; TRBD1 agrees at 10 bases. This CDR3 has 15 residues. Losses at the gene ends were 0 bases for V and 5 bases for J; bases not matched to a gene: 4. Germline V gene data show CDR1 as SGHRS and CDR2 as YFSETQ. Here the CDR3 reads CASSLVTGGRYGYTF. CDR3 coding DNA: TGCGCCAGCAGCTTGGTGACAGGGGGCAGGTATGGCTACACCTTC. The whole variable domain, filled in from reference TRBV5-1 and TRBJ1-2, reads KAGVTQTPRYLIKTRGQQVTLSCSPISGHRSVSWYQQTPGQGLQFLFEYFSETQRNKGNFPGRFSGRQFSNSRSEMNVSTLELGDSALYLCASSLVTGGRYGYTFGSGTRLTVV.

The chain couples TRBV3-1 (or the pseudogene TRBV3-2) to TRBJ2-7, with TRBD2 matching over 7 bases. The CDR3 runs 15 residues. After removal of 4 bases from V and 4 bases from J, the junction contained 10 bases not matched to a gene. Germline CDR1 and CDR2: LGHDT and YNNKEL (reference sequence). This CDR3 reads CASSPPGLADYEQYF. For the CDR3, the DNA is TGTGCCAGCAGCCCTCCCGGGCTAGCGGATTACGAGCAGTACTTC.

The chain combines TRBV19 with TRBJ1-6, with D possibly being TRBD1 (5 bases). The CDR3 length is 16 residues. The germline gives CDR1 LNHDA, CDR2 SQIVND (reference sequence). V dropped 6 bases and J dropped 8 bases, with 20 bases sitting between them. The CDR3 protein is CASSLLWAGPHSPLHF. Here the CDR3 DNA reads TGTGCCAGTAGCCTCCTTTGGGCAGGGCCGCATTCACCCCTCCACTTT. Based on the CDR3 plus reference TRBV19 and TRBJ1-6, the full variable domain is DGGITQSPKYLFRKEGQNVTLSCEQNLNHDAMYWYRQDPGQGLRLIYYSQIVNDFQKGDIAEGYSVSREKKESFPLTVTSAQKNPTAFYLCASSLLWAGPHSPLHFGNGTRLTVT.

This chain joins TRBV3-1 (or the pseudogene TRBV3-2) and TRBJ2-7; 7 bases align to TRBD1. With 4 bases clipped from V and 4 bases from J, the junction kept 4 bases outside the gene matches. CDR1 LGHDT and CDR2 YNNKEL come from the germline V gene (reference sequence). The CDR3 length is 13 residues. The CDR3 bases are TGTGCCAGCAGCCGAGGGGGCTGGTACGAGCAGTACTTC. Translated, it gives CASSRGGWYEQYF.

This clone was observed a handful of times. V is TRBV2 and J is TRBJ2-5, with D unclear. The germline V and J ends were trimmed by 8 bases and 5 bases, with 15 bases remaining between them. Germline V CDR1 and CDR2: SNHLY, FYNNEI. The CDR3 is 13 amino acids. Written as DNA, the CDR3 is TGTGCCAGCCGAAGAGGAAGGAGCGAGACCCAGTACTTC. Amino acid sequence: CASRRGRSETQYF.

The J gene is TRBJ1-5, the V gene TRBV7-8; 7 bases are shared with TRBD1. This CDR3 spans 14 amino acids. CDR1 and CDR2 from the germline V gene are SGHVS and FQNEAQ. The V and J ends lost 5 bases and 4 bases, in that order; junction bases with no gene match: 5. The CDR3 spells CASSGTAGNQPQHF. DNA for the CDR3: TGTGCCAGCAGCGGGACAGCTGGAAATCAGCCCCAGCATTTT.

The DNA for the CDR3 is TGCGCCAGCAGCTTGGCCACCACAACCTACAATGAGCAGTTCTTC. Its protein is CASSLATTTYNEQFF. The genes are TRBV5-1 and TRBJ2-1; no clear D gene. Trimming pared 0 bases from V and 2 bases from J, leaving 9 bases between. The germline CDR1 and CDR2 sequences are SGHRS and YFSETQ. The CDR3 has 15 amino acids.

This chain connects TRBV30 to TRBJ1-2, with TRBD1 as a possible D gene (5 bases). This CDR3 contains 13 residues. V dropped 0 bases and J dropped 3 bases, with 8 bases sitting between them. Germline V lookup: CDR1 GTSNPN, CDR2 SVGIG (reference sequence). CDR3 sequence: CAWSVGGYYGYTF. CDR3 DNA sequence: TGTGCCTGGAGTGTCGGGGGATACTATGGCTACACCTTC.

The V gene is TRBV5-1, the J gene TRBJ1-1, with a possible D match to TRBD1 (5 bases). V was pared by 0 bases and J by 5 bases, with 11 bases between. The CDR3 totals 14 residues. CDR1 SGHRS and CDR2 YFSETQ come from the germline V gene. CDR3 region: CASSLAGGWTEAFF. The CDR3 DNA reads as TGCGCCAGCAGCTTGGCCGGGGGATGGACTGAAGCTTTCTTT. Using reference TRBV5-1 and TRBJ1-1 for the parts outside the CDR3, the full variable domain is KAGVTQTPRYLIKTRGQQVTLSCSPISGHRSVSWYQQTPGQGLQFLFEYFSETQRNKGNFPGRFSGRQFSNSRSEMNVSTLELGDSALYLCASSLAGGWTEAFFGQGTRLTVV.

This CDR3 reads CAWRVGGGHRTSPLHF. DNA of the CDR3: TGTGCCTGGAGAGTCGGCGGGGGCCACAGGACTTCACCCCTCCACTTT. The V call is TRBV30, the J call TRBJ1-6; D possibly corresponds to TRBD1 (6 bases). The CDR3 length is 16 residues. V was clipped by 3 bases and J by 9 bases, with 21 bases between them. Germline assignment: CDR1 GTSNPN and CDR2 SVGIG (reference sequence).

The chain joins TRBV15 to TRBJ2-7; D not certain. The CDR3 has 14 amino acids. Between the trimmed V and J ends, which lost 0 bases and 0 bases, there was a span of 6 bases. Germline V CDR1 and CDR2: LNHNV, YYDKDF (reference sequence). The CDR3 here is CATSRDRVSYEQYF. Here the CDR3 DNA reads TGTGCCACCAGCAGAGATCGGGTCTCCTACGAGCAGTACTTC.

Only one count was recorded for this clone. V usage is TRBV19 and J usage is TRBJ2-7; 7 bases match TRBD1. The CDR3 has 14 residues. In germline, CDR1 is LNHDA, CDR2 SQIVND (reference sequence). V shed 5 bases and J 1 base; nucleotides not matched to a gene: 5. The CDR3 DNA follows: TGTGCCAGTAGTTCCCACAGGGGATCCTACGAGCAGTACTTC. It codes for CASSSHRGSYEQYF.